A single sample gave rise to the 23 T cell receptor beta chains below, sequenced in a study of human T cells and chemical hapten exposure. Time point specified: pre-sensitization, week 0. Treatment meaning: therapeutic diphenylcyclopropenone sensitization with weekly scalp DPC. TCRdb passed the RACE reads through MiXCR, listing each CDR3 protein once. The sample includes around 380,000 distinct CDR3 sequences, about 5% seen only once; the top ten take under 9.5%. Sequenced material: whole blood, taken in connection with sensitization to the hapten diphenylcyclopropenone (DPC). These TCRs come from a woman aged 18-29 years with alopecia areata. Some clones in this sample may be carry-over from other donors' samples.

This clonotype occurred a few times. The chain is built from TRBV6-5 and TRBJ1-4; the D gene is possibly TRBD1 (6 bases). The V gene lost 6 bases and the J gene lost 7 bases, with 15 bases spanning the gap. CDR3 length equals 14 residues. Per the germline V gene, CDR1 is MNHEY and CDR2 is SVGAGI. DNA of the CDR3: TGTGCCAGCAGAGGGACAACCAAAGGTGAAAAACTGTTTTTT. Translating gives CASRGTTKGEKLFF.

V gene TRBV6-6 combines with J gene TRBJ1-1; a weak D match, TRBD1 (6 bases). Germline CDR1 and CDR2: MNHNY and SVGAGI (reference sequence). The length of the CDR3 is 15 residues. V dropped 4 bases and J dropped 0 bases, with 12 bases sitting between them. The CDR3: CASSLDSLMNTEAFF. The CDR3 nucleotides are TGTGCCAGCAGTTTGGACAGCCTGATGAACACTGAAGCTTTCTTT.

This clonotype was seen a handful of times. The genes are TRBV27 and TRBJ1-2, with unresolved D. The germline gives CDR1 MNHEY, CDR2 SMNVEV (reference sequence). The CDR3 covers 13 residues. The V and J ends lost 4 bases and 4 bases respectively, with 10 bases between them. The CDR3 region has the DNA TGTGCCAGCAGTTCCCATGGACCCTATGGCTACACCTTC. This encodes CASSSHGPYGYTF.

This clonotype was detected a few times. The V call is TRBV12-3 or TRBV12-4, the J call TRBJ1-5; unclear D gene. The CDR3 has 11 residues. The ends were cut back, 5 bases at V and 9 bases at J, with 8 bases in the middle. The chain's CDR3 is CASSPRGPQHF. As DNA, the CDR3 is TGTGCCAGCAGTCCCCGGGGGCCCCAGCATTTT.

This clonotype came up many times. The genes are TRBV10-3 and TRBJ1-1; 8 bases fit TRBD1. Losses at the gene ends were 8 bases for V and 1 base for J; bases not matched to a gene: 3. The V gene's germline CDR1 is ENHRY and CDR2 SYGVKD. The CDR3 has 13 amino acids. The CDR3 loop is CAIAGTGNTEAFF. CDR3 coding DNA: TGTGCCATCGCCGGGACAGGGAACACTGAAGCTTTCTTT.

J is TRBJ1-2 and V is TRBV5-4; D is possibly TRBD1 (6 bases). The CDR3 has 14 residues. Germline CDR1 reads SGHNT; CDR2 reads YYREEE (reference sequence). Trimming took off 0 bases at V and 5 bases at J, with 11 bases between the two ends. The CDR3: CASSLEGGEYGYTF. The DNA for the CDR3 is TGTGCCAGCAGCTTGGAAGGGGGTGAATATGGCTACACCTTC.

The CDR3: CASSPPLGEFNEQFF. The CDR3 DNA reads as TGTGCCAGCAGCCCGCCCCTTGGGGAATTCAATGAGCAGTTCTTC. The chain couples TRBV7-8 to TRBJ2-1; D unresolved. Germline lookup yields CDR1 SGHVS and CDR2 FQNEAQ. This CDR3 is built from 15 residues. V lost 5 bases, J lost 6 bases, and 17 bases lay in between. Supplemented by reference TRBV7-8 and TRBJ2-1, the full variable domain reads GAGVSQSPRYKVAKRGQDVALRCDPISGHVSLFWYQQALGQGPEFLTYFQNEAQLDKSGLPSDRFFAERPEGSVSTLKIQRTQQEDSAVYLCASSPPLGEFNEQFFGPGTRLTVL.

This clonotype occurred a few times. The rearrangement joins TRBV3-1 to TRBJ2-7; perhaps TRBD1 as D (6 bases). Germline V gene sequence: CDR1 LGHDT, CDR2 YNNKEL (reference sequence). This CDR3 has 14 residues. The V end was cut by 2 bases, the J end by 1 base, with 9 bases between. The CDR3 DNA sequence: TGTGCCAGCAGCCAACCACAGGGATCCTACGAGCAGTACTTC. It codes for CASSQPQGSYEQYF.

This chain joins TRBV5-4 and TRBJ1-2, with TRBD1 identical over 8 bases. The CDR3 loop spans 14 amino acids. V gave up 2 bases and J gave up 3 bases; unmatched junction bases: 3. The germline gives CDR1 SGHNT, CDR2 YYREEE (reference sequence). The CDR3 loop is CASSFLDRDYGYTF. The CDR3 DNA sequence: TGTGCCAGCAGCTTCTTGGACAGGGACTATGGCTACACCTTC.

This clonotype occurred a few times. V usage is TRBV7-9 and J usage is TRBJ1-4, with 7 bases aligning to TRBD1. Germline V CDR1 and CDR2: SEHNR, FQNEAQ (reference sequence). The CDR3 is 13 residues long. J was trimmed by 8 bases and V by 7 bases; bases with no gene match: 7. In DNA form, the CDR3 reads TGTGCCAGCATTACAGGGGTGAGAGAAAAACTGTTTTTT. It yields the protein CASITGVREKLFF. Using reference TRBV7-9 and TRBJ1-4 for the parts outside the CDR3, the full variable domain is DTGVSQNPRHKITKRGQNVTFRCDPISEHNRLYWYRQTLGQGPEFLTYFQNEAQLEKSRLLSDRFSAERPKGSFSTLEIQRTEQGDSAMYLCASITGVREKLFFGSGTQLSVL.

This sequence joins TRBV6-5 and TRBJ1-6, with TRBD1 as a possible D gene (5 bases). The CDR3 spans 16 residues. Deletions cut 3 bases from V and 14 bases from J, with 23 bases between. CDR1 MNHEY and CDR2 SVGAGI come from the germline V gene. CDR3 region: CASSYLEQGFVESLHF. The CDR3, as DNA: TGTGCCAGCAGTTATTTGGAGCAGGGTTTCGTTGAGTCCCTCCACTTT.

The J gene is TRBJ2-3, the V gene TRBV19; 7 bases match TRBD1. V dropped 3 bases and J dropped 1; count of bases not matched to a gene: 4. The germline V gene encodes CDR1 LNHDA and CDR2 SQIVND (reference sequence). The CDR3 has 15 amino acids. As DNA, the CDR3 is TGTGCCAGTAGTATGTCGCAGGGGGGCACAGATACGCAGTATTTT. This sequence encodes CASSMSQGGTDTQYF.

In this sample, this clonotype turned up many times. The gene calls are TRBV19 and TRBJ2-7, with TRBD1 matching 7 bases. V dropped 2 bases and J dropped 2; count of bases not matched to a gene: 6. This CDR3 is built from 15 residues. Germline CDR1 is LNHDA and CDR2 is SQIVND (reference sequence). The CDR3 loop reads CASSILGTDPYEQYF. The DNA of the CDR3 is TGTGCCAGTAGTATATTGGGGACAGACCCCTACGAGCAGTACTTC.

This clonotype appeared a few times. The chain couples TRBV2 to TRBJ1-4, with 8 positions matching TRBD1. Trimming removed 6 bases from V and 0 bases from J; junction bases left unmatched: 15. The V gene's germline CDR1 is SNHLY and CDR2 FYNNEI. The CDR3 extends over 19 amino acids. In DNA, the CDR3 is TGTGCCAGCAGGGGGGACGGGGACAGGCCCCTAACAACTAATGAAAAACTGTTTTTT. The encoded protein is CASRGDGDRPLTTNEKLFF.

Only a few counts were recorded for this clonotype. The chain has TRBV11-1 and TRBJ2-3; D ambiguous. Germline-derived CDR1 and CDR2 are SGHAT and FQDESV (reference sequence). The CDR3 is 13 amino acids. The V and J ends lost 8 bases and 2 bases respectively, with 11 bases between them. The CDR3 DNA follows: TGTGCCAGCTTAGAACAGTCCACAGATACGCAGTATTTT. Translated: CASLEQSTDTQYF.

This clonotype has a count of ten or more. J is TRBJ2-1 and V is TRBV7-3; D is unresolved. The CDR3 runs to 14 residues. Trimming took off 0 bases at V and 5 bases at J, with 8 bases between the two ends. Germline V CDR1 and CDR2: SGHTA, FQGTGA. The CDR3 DNA reads TGTGCCAGCAGCTTAACGCGGCTGGACAATGAGCAGTTCTTC. Its protein is CASSLTRLDNEQFF.

This clonotype occurred a few times. The V and J genes are TRBV9 and TRBJ2-3; 7 positions match TRBD1. There are 14 residues in the CDR3. CDR1 and CDR2 (germline): SGDLS, YYNGEE. Trimming cost V 6 bases and J 2 bases; bases outside gene matches: 6. For the CDR3, the DNA is TGTGCCAGCACGGGACAGAGAGCCACAGATACGCAGTATTTT. This sequence encodes CASTGQRATDTQYF.

The table lists this clonotype with a few counts. The V gene is TRBV18, the J gene TRBJ1-2; 8 bases map to TRBD1. Trimming at V came to 3 bases and at J to 4 bases, leaving 7 bases not matched to a gene. This CDR3 is 15 amino acids long. Germline V gives CDR1 KGHSH, CDR2 LQKENI. CDR3 sequence: CASSPSGQGLYGYTF. As DNA, the CDR3 is TGTGCCAGCTCACCCAGCGGACAGGGACTCTATGGCTACACCTTC. Full variable domain (remainder filled in from reference TRBV18 and TRBJ1-2): NAGVMQNPRHLVRRRGQEARLRCSPMKGHSHVYWYRQLPEEGLKFMVYLQKENIIDESGMPKERFSAEFPKEGPSILRIQQVVRGDSAAYFCASSPSGQGLYGYTFGSGTRLTVV.

This clonotype has just a few counts. This rearrangement joins TRBV6-5 to TRBJ1-6, with D possibly TRBD1 on 6 matching bases. CDR3 length: 15 amino acids. From germline, CDR1 is MNHEY and CDR2 SVGAGI. V was shortened by 2 bases and J by 8 bases, with 13 bases between the two germline ends. CDR3 sequence reads: CASSYGQRFYSPLHF. CDR3 in DNA: TGTGCCAGCAGTTACGGACAGAGGTTCTATTCACCCCTCCACTTT.

This clonotype was observed many times. The chain combines TRBV27 with TRBJ2-1; no clear D. This CDR3 contains 16 residues. From germline, CDR1 is MNHEY and CDR2 SMNVEV (reference sequence). V was shortened by 4 bases and J by 2 bases, with 15 bases between the two germline ends. The CDR3 nucleotides read TGTGCCAGCAGTTGGGCCAGCCCCCCTGCCTACAATGAGCAGTTCTTC. It translates to CASSWASPPAYNEQFF.

The chain combines TRBV20-1 with TRBJ1-5; D unresolved. Germline CDR1 DFQATT, CDR2 SNEGSKA (reference sequence). The CDR3 runs to 13 residues. V lost 0 bases and J 2 bases, leaving 5 bases between the germline ends. The DNA for the CDR3 is TGCAGTGCTAGAGATTCGGGCAATCAGCCCCAGCATTTT. This gives the protein CSARDSGNQPQHF.

J is TRBJ2-5 and V is TRBV5-1; D possibly corresponds to TRBD2 (5 bases). Germline-derived CDR1 and CDR2 are SGHRS and YFSETQ. This CDR3 is built from 15 residues. Trimming shortened V by 1 base and J by 5 bases, and 15 bases separated the two germline ends. In nucleotides, the CDR3 is TGCGCCAGCAGCTTGATGAGGGCTCAGGAGGAGACCCAGTACTTC. It translates to CASSLMRAQEETQYF.

This clonotype was seen a handful of times. The CDR3 sequence is CASSYSIERGGAGELFF. The CDR3 DNA sequence: TGTGCCAGCAGTTACTCGATAGAGAGGGGGGGCGCCGGGGAGCTGTTTTTT. V usage is TRBV6-5 and J usage is TRBJ2-2; D is possibly TRBD2 (7 bases). Germline V gives CDR1 MNHEY, CDR2 SVGAGI. The CDR3 is made up of 17 amino acids. The ends were cut back, 0 bases at V and 6 bases at J, with 17 bases in the middle.